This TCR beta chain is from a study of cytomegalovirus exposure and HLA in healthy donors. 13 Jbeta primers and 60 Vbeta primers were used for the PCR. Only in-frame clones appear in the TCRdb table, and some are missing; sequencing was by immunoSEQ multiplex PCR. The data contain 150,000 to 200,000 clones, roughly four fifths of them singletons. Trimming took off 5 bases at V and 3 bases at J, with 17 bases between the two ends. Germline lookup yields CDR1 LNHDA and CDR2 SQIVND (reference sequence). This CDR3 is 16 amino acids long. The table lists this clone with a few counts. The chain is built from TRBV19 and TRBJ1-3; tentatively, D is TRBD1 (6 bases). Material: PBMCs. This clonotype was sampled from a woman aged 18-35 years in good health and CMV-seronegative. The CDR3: CASSRDPTGLGNTIYF. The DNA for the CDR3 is TGTGCCAGTAGTCGGGACCCCACAGGGCTTGGAAACACCATATATTTT.